Each of the 8 T cell receptor beta chains below was sequenced from the same sample in a study of CD8+ T cells in alopecia areata. Samples from alopecia areata patients were lesional scalp punch biopsies and peripheral blood. Investigators isolated RNA and reverse transcribed it into cDNA to act as the sequencing template. This table comes from immunoSEQ multiplex PCR, and its TCRdb copy is limited to in-frame clones, with some not included. The table includes 5,500 to 6,500 clones, roughly 63% detected once. The source was skin, collected at week 0. The receptors were gathered from a human donor with alopecia areata.

The chain joins TRBV7-2 to TRBJ2-7; a weak D match, TRBD2 (6 bases). The CDR3 sequence is 17 residues long. V lost 2 bases, J lost 4 bases, and 21 bases lay in between. Germline assignment: CDR1 SGHTA and CDR2 FQGNSA. This chain's CDR3 is CASSLFGSGLALYEQYF. The CDR3 nucleotides read TGTGCCAGCAGCTTATTCGGTAGCGGTTTGGCCCTGTACGAGCAGTACTTC.

This chain uses TRBV6-5 with TRBJ2-3, with D tentatively TRBD1 (5 bases). There are 13 residues in the CDR3. V lost 2 bases, J lost 4 bases, and 7 bases lay in between. Per germline, CDR1 MNHEY and CDR2 SVGAGI. The CDR3 bases are TGTGCCAGCAGTTACAAGGGGTCAGATACGCAGTATTTT. Residues: CASSYKGSDTQYF.

To note about this clone: The junction departs from the called germline gene at one end, perhaps through a read error. V is TRBV4-1 and J is TRBJ2-4; 7 bases fit TRBD1. The germline V gene has CDR1 MGHRA and CDR2 YSYEKL. CDR3 size: 15 residues. CDR3 bases: TGTGCCAGCAGCCAGGGGGATTCAGACAAAAACATTCAGTACTTC. Its translation is CASSQGDSDKNIQYF.

This clone was seen more than once but under ten times. V is TRBV19 and J is TRBJ2-7; the D is unclear. The germline CDR1 and CDR2 sequences are LNHDA and SQIVND (reference sequence). This CDR3 spans 14 amino acids. V lost 1 base and J lost 6, with 13 bases in between. The CDR3 protein is CASSIGLDVGEQYF. In nucleotides, the CDR3 is TGTGCCAGTAGTATAGGATTGGACGTGGGCGAGCAGTACTTC.

The chain couples TRBV5-1 to TRBJ1-2; TRBD1 aligns across 9 bases. The CDR3 spans 15 residues. Germline V gene sequence: CDR1 SGHRS, CDR2 YFSETQ. V dropped 0 bases and J dropped 3; count of bases not matched to a gene: 3. The DNA for the CDR3 is TGCGCCAGCAGCTTGGCCCGGGACAGGGACTATGGCTACACCTTC. The encoded protein is CASSLARDRDYGYTF.

V usage is TRBV7-6 and J usage is TRBJ2-6; D is perhaps TRBD1 (6 bases). The germline V gene has CDR1 SGHVS and CDR2 FNYEAQ. This CDR3 contains 14 residues. V lost 5 bases and J lost 5, with 10 bases in between. CDR3 sequence (DNA): TGTGCCAGCAGCCCCCGGGACAGGGCCAACGTCCTGACTTTC. This sequence encodes CASSPRDRANVLTF.

The rearrangement links TRBV9 to TRBJ2-7, with D perhaps being TRBD1 or TRBD2 (6 bases each). Trimming took off 0 bases at V and 2 bases at J, with 15 bases between the two ends. Looked up from germline, CDR1 is SGDLS and CDR2 is YYNGEE. CDR3 length equals 16 residues. In DNA form, the CDR3 reads TGTGCCAGCAGCGTAGGAGGGGGGAAGCTCGCCTACGAGCAGTACTTC. Its translation is CASSVGGGKLAYEQYF.

This clone was seen a handful of times. This chain links TRBV19 with TRBJ2-7, with a tentative D call TRBD2 (7 bases). This CDR3 comprises 14 residues. Germline CDR1 and CDR2: LNHDA and SQIVND (reference sequence). With 3 bases removed from V and 2 bases from J, the gap between germline ends came to 11 bases. The CDR3: CASSMAGATYEQYF. CDR3 in DNA: TGTGCCAGTAGTATGGCGGGGGCTACCTACGAGCAGTACTTC.